The clone carrying this TCR beta chain was detected only once. The V end was cut by 11 bases, the J end by 3 bases, with 14 bases between. The V gene's germline CDR1 is SGHAT and CDR2 FQNNGV. The CDR3 sequence is 12 residues long. Clones were read by immunoSEQ multiplex PCR, and TCRdb kept only the in-frame ones, dropping some. The sample lists about 180,000 clones, about 87% occurring once. This sample stems from a study of blood T cell repertoires in COVID-19. This sequence joins TRBV11-2 and TRBJ2-7; possible D gene TRBD2, 6 bases. The sequenced sample was peripheral blood. The sequence was collected from a man aged 40-49 years with active or convalescent COVID-19. DNA for the CDR3: TGTGCCGTCTCGGGGGACTTCTACGAGCAGTACTTC. Amino acid sequence: CAVSGDFYEQYF.